Given below is one T cell receptor (beta chain) in context. This sample was taken from a study of blood T cell repertoires in COVID-19. Study-wide background: T cells, B-cell-depleted T cells, or PBMCs provided the cDNA or gDNA that served as material.

The V gene lost 5 bases and the J gene lost 6 bases, with 8 bases spanning the gap. This CDR3 region has 12 residues. The protocol was immunoSEQ multiplex PCR, while the TCRdb copy is restricted to in-frame clones and leaves out a portion. In the table there are around 340,000 clones, about 90% of which are singletons. Across fewer than 25 US areas, participants ranged in age from about 18 to 90 years. Participant-given clinical history determined each cohort assignment. Participants classified as exposed had met a COVID-19 case within 2 weeks before study entry. This TCR came from a woman aged 25 to 39 who had been exposed to COVID-19. Sequencing was carried out using PBMCs or T cells enriched from blood (not recorded which). The chain joins TRBV12-3 or TRBV12-4 to TRBJ1-5; D possibly corresponds to TRBD1 (5 bases). CDR3 protein: CASSAQAQPQHF. As DNA, the CDR3 is TGTGCCAGCAGTGCACAGGCTCAGCCCCAGCATTTT.